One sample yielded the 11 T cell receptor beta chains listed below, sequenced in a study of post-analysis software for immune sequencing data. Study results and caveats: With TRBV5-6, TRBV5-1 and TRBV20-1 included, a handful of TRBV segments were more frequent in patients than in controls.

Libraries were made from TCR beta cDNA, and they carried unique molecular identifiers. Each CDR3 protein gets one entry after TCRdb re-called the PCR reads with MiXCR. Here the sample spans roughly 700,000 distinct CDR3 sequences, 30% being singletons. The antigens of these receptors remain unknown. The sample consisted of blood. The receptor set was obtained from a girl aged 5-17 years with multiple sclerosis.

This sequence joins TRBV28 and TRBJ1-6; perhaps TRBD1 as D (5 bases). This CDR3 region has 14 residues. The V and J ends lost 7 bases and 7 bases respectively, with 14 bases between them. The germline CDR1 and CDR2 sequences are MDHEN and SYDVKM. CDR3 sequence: CASKGPRDNSPLHF. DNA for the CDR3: TGTGCCAGCAAGGGACCGCGAGACAATTCACCCCTCCACTTT.

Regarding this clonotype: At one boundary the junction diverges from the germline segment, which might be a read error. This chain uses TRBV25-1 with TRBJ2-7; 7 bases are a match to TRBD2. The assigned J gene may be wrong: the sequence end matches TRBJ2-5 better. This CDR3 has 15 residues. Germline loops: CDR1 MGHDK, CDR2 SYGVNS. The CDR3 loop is CAGSEPGGPQETQYF. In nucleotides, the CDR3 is TGTGCCGGCAGTGAGCCGGGGGGTCCCCAAGAGACCCAGTACTTC.

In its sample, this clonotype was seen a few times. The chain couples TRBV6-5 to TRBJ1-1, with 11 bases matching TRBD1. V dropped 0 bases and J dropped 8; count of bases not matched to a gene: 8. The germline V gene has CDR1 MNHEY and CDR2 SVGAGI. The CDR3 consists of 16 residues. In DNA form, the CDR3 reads TGTGCCAGCAGTTACTCTGGGACAGGGGGAGCCAGGGAAGCTTTCTTT. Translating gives CASSYSGTGGAREAFF.

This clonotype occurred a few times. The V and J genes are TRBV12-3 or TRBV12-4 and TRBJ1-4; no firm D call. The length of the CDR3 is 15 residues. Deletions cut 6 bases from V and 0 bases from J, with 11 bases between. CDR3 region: CASRPTYATNEKLFF. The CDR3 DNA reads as TGTGCCAGCAGGCCCACATATGCAACTAATGAAAAACTGTTTTTT.

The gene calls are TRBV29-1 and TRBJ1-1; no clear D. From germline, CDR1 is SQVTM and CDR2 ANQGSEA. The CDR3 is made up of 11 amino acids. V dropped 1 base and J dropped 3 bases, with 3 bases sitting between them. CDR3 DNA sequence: TGCAGCGTTGAAGGGTACACTGAAGCTTTCTTT. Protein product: CSVEGYTEAFF.

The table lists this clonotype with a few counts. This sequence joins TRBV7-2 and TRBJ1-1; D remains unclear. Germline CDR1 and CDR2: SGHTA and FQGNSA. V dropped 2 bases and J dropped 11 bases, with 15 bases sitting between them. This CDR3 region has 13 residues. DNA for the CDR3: TGTGCCAGCAGCTTAAAGTTGACCCGGGAGGCTTTCTTT. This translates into CASSLKLTREAFF.

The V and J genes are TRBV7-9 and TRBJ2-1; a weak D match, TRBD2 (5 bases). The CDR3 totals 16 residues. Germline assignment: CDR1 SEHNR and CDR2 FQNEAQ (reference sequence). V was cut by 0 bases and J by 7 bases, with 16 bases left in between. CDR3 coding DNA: TGTGCCAGCAGCTTAGCGGACGGAGGCCGAGGTAATGAGCAGTTCTTC. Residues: CASSLADGGRGNEQFF.

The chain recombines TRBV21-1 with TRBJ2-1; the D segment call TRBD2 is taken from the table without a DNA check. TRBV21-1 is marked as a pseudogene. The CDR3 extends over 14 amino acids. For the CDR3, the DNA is TGTGCCAGCCTTAGCGGGGGAGCCTACAATGAGCAGTTCTTC. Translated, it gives CASLSGGAYNEQFF.

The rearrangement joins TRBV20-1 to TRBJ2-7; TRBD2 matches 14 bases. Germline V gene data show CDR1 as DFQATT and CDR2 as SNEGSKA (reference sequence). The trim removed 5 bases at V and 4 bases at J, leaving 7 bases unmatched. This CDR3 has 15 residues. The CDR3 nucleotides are TGCAGTGCTGAGTCCGGGACTAGCGGGAGTTACGAGCAGTACTTC. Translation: CSAESGTSGSYEQYF.

In nucleotides, the CDR3 is TGCAGCGTGGCTCAGGGACAGCGAGAGACCCAGTACTTC. It encodes CSVAQGQRETQYF. J is TRBJ2-5 and V is TRBV29-1, with TRBD1 matching over 7 bases. J gave up 4 bases and V 6 bases, and 8 bases lay outside the gene matches. This CDR3 has 13 amino acids. The germline CDR1 and CDR2 sequences are SQVTM and ANQGSEA.

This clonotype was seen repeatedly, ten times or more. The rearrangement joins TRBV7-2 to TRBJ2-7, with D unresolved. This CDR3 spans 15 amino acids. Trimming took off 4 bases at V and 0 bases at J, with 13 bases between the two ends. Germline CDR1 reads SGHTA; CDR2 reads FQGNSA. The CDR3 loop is CASSWAPRSSYEQYF. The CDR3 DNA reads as TGTGCCAGCAGCTGGGCCCCAAGGAGCTCCTACGAGCAGTACTTC.